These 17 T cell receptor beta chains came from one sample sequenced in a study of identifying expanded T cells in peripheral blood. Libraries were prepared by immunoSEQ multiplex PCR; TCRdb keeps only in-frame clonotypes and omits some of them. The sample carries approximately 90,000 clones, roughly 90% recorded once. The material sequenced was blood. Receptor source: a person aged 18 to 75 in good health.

The CDR3 spells CASSPGNPEETQYF. In DNA, the CDR3 is TGTGCCAGCAGCCCTGGTAATCCCGAAGAGACCCAGTACTTC. J is TRBJ2-5 and V is TRBV7-2; D is uncertain. Per germline, CDR1 SGHTA and CDR2 FQGNSA. The length of the CDR3 is 14 residues. Between the trimmed V and J ends, which lost 5 bases and 3 bases, there was a span of 13 bases.

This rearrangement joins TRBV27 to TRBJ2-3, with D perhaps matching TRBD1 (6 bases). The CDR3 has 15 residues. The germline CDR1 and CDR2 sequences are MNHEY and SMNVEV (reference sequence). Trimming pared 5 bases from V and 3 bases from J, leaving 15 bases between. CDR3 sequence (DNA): TGTGCCAGCAGTCAAACAGGGAGAAGTACAGATACGCAGTATTTT. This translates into CASSQTGRSTDTQYF.

CDR3 coding DNA: TGTGCCAGCAGCCCGCGTTCGGGGATGACCTATGGCTACACCTTC. This sequence encodes CASSPRSGMTYGYTF. This sequence joins TRBV7-3 and TRBJ1-2; D not certain. CDR1 and CDR2 from the germline V gene are SGHTA and FQGTGA. Trimming pared 5 bases from V and 4 bases from J, leaving 17 bases between. The CDR3 consists of 15 residues.

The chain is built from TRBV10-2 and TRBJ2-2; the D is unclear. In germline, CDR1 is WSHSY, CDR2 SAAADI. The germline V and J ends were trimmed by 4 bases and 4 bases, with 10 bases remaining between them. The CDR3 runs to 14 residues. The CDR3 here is CASSALQSTGELFF. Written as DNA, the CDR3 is TGCGCCAGCAGTGCTCTGCAGAGCACCGGGGAGCTGTTTTTT.

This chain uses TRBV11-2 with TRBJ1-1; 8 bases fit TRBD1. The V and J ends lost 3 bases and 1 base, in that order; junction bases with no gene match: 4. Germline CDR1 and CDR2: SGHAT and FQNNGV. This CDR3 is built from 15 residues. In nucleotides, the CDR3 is TGTGCCAGCAGCTTGCAGGGGGCCGCGAACACTGAAGCTTTCTTT. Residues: CASSLQGAANTEAFF.

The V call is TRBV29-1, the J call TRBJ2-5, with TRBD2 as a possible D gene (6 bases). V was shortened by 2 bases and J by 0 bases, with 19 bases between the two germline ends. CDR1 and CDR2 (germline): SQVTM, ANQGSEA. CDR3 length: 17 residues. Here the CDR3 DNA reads TGCAGCGTTGAATGGGGCCCCGGGACTCCGTACCAAGAGACCCAGTACTTC. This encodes CSVEWGPGTPYQETQYF.

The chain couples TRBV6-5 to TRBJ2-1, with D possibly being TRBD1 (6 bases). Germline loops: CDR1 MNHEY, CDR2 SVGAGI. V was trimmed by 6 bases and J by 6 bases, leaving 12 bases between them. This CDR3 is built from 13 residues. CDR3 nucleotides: TGTGCCAGCAGACGAGGACAGCCCAATGAGCAGTTCTTC. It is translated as CASRRGQPNEQFF.

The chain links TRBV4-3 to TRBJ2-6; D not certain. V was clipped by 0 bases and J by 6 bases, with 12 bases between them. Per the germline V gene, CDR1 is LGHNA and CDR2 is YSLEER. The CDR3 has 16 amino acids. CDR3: CASSQDESPEANVLTF. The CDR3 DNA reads TGCGCCAGCAGCCAAGACGAGTCCCCTGAGGCCAACGTCCTGACTTTC.

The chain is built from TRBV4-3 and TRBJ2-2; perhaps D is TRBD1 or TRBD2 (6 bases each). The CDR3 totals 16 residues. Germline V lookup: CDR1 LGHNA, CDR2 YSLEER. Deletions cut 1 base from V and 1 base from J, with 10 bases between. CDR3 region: CASSQGEGGNTGELFF. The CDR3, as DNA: TGCGCCAGCAGCCAAGGAGAGGGGGGGAACACCGGGGAGCTGTTTTTT.

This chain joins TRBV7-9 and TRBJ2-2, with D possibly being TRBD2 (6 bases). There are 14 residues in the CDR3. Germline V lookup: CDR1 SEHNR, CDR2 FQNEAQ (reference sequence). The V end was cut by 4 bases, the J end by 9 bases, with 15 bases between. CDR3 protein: CASSSPATSRELFF. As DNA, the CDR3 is TGTGCCAGCAGCTCCCCGGCGACTAGTCGGGAGCTGTTTTTT.

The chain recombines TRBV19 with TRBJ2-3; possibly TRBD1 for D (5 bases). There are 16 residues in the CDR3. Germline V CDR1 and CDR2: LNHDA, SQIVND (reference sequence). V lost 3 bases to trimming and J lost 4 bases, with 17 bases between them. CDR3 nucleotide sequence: TGTGCCAGTAGTATGGCCCTACAGGCGGTCCCAGATACGCAGTATTTT. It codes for CASSMALQAVPDTQYF.

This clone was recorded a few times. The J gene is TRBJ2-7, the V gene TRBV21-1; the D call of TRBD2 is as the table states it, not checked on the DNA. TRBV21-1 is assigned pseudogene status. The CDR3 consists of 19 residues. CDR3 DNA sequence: TGTGCCAGCAGCAAAAAAAATGGGGGGGGAGCGGTAGGACCCTACGAGCAGTACTTC. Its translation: CASSKKNGGGAVGPYEQYF.

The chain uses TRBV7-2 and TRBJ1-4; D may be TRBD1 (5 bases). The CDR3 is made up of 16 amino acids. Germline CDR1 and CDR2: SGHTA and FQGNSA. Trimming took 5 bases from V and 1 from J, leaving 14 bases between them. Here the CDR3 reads CASSLLGGVTNEKLFF. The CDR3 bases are TGTGCCAGCAGCCTACTCGGGGGGGTAACTAATGAAAAACTGTTTTTT.

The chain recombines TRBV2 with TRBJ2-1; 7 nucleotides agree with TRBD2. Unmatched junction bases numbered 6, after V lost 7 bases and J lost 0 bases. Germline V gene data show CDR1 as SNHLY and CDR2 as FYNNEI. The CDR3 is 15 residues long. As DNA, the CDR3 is TGTGCCAGCATCCTTCTAGCGGCCTCCTACAATGAGCAGTTCTTC. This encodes CASILLAASYNEQFF.

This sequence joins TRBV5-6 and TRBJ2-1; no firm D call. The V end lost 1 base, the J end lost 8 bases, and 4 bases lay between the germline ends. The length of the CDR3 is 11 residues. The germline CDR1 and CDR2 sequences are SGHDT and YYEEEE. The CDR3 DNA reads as TGTGCCAGCAGCTTGCGAGATGAGCAGTTCTTC. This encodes CASSLRDEQFF.

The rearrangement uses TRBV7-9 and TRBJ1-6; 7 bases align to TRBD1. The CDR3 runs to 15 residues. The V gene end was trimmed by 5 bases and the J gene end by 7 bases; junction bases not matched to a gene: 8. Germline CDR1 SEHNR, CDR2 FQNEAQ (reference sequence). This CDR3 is CASSRTGTENSPLHF. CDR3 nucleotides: TGTGCCAGCAGCAGGACCGGGACAGAAAATTCACCCCTCCACTTT.

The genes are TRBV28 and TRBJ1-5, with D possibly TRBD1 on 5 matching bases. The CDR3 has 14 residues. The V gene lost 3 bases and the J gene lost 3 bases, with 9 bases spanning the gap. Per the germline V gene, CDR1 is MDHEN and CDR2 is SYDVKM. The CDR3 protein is CASSFLTDNQPQHF. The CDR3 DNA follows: TGTGCCAGCAGTTTCCTGACAGACAATCAGCCCCAGCATTTT.